Listed below are T cell receptor beta chains from one sample, sequenced in a study of early T cells in non-severe SARS-CoV-2 infection. TCRdb re-called the 5' RACE reads with MiXCR, one entry per CDR3 protein. Of roughly 99,000 distinct CDR3 sequences listed, 11% are singletons. Sequencing input: whole blood. The receptors derive from an adult who was a healthcare worker with PCR-confirmed SARS-CoV-2 infection or an uninfected control (not recorded which). Each CDR3 is given with its conserved first and last residue. The D gene is left open where the match is weak. Rows may omit the clone size; those that give it use once, few, many or a size class.

TRBJ2-1,many,.,TRBV12-3/TRBV12-4,CASSTSLGGEQFF,TGTGCCAGCAGTACCTCCCTGGGGGGTGAGCAGTTCTTC
TRBJ2-1,.,.,TRBV5-1,CASSFRGGNEQFF,TGCGCCAGCAGCTTCAGGGGAGGCAATGAGCAGTTCTTC
TRBJ1-4,few,.,TRBV5-1,CASSASAGEKLFF,TGCGCCAGCAGCGCCTCAGCAGGGGAAAAACTGTTTTTT
TRBJ2-1,few,TRBD2,TRBV29-1,CSVVGLAGVTF,TGCAGCGTGGTTGGACTAGCGGGCGTTACCTTC
TRBJ1-1,many,.,TRBV7-8,CASSSKPQQNTEAFF,TGTGCCAGCAGCTCGAAGCCACAGCAGAACACTGAAGCTTTCTTT
TRBJ2-3,many,TRBD2,TRBV13,CASSIGSLAGITQYF,TGTGCCAGCAGCATAGGATCGCTAGCGGGAATTACGCAGTATTTT
TRBJ1-6,.,TRBD1,TRBV7-2,CASSLTGGADSPLHF,TGTGCCAGCAGCTTGACAGGGGGCGCGGATTCACCCCTCCACTTT
TRBJ1-2,many,.,TRBV11-2,CASSLDINYGYTF,TGTGCCAGCAGCTTAGATATTAACTATGGCTACACCTTC
TRBJ2-1,many,TRBD2,TRBV13,CASSYRTSPRNEQFF,TGTGCCAGCAGCTACCGGACTAGTCCGCGCAATGAGCAGTTCTTC
TRBJ2-1,.,TRBD1,TRBV28,CVSSSPRDRGQSSYNGQFF,TGTGTCAGCAGTTCCCCCCGGGACAGGGGCCAAAGCTCCTACAATGGGCAGTTCTTC
TRBJ2-7,many,TRBD2,TRBV6-2/TRBV6-3,CAGKLAGGYEQYF,TGTGCCGGCAAACTAGCGGGAGGATACGAGCAGTACTTC
TRBJ2-1,many,.,TRBV7-8,CASSSQDYIGEQFF,TGTGCCAGCAGCTCCCAGGACTATATAGGTGAGCAGTTCTTC
TRBJ2-5,few,TRBD2,TRBV24-1,CATGREAPETQYF,TGTGCCACGGGGCGGGAGGCTCCGGAGACCCAGTACTTC
TRBJ2-7,few,.,TRBV12-2,CASRYPGLAGGPSSYEQYF,TGTGCAAGTCGCTACCCGGGACTAGCGGGAGGGCCTAGTTCCTACGAGCAGTACTTC
TRBJ2-7,.,.,TRBV11-1,CASSLAYDGNTRSVVYEQYF,TGTGCCAGCAGCTTAGCGTATGACGGGAACACACGATCAGTCGTCTACGAGCAGTACTTC
TRBJ1-4,.,.,TRBV28,CASGARKLFF,TGTGCCAGCGGAGCTCGGAAACTGTTTTTT
TRBJ2-1,.,TRBD2,TRBV5-1,CASSLITSGGSYNEQFF,TGCGCCAGCAGCTTGATTACTAGCGGGGGCTCCTACAATGAGCAGTTCTTC
TRBJ2-1,few,TRBD2,TRBV6-2/TRBV6-3,CASRLRTSGRVFEQFF,TGTGCCAGCAGACTCAGAACTAGCGGGAGGGTCTTTGAGCAGTTCTTC
TRBJ1-1,many,TRBD1,TRBV4-1,CASSQESGGTEAFF,TGCGCCAGCAGCCAAGAATCAGGGGGCACTGAAGCTTTCTTT
TRBJ1-4,.,.,TRBV7-2,CASSLASSYNEKLFF,TGTGCCAGCAGCTTAGCGTCGTCGTATAATGAAAAACTGTTTTTT
TRBJ2-7,.,.,TRBV7-9,CASRKEGAGEQYF,TGTGCCAGCCGAAAGGAGGGGGCCGGAGAGCAGTACTTC
TRBJ2-1,many,.,TRBV7-2,CASSPNGLARNEQFF,TGTGCCAGCAGCCCGAACGGGCTAGCACGGAATGAGCAGTTCTTC
TRBJ1-1,.,.,TRBV5-1,CASSSRQYNTEAFF,TGCGCCAGCAGCAGCCGACAGTACAACACTGAAGCTTTCTTT
TRBJ2-3,.,.,TRBV4-1,CASSQSGDTQYF,TGCGCCAGCAGCCAGTCCGGGGATACGCAGTATTTT
TRBJ2-3,.,.,TRBV28,CASTLTGFTDTQYF,TGTGCCAGCACCCTAACGGGCTTCACAGATACGCAGTATTTT
TRBJ1-2,many,.,TRBV3-1,CASSQGTYGYTF,TGTGCCAGCAGCCAGGGGACCTATGGCTACACCTTC
TRBJ1-3,few,.,TRBV4-3,CASSQDKRPSAGNTIYF,TGCGCCAGCAGCCAAGATAAGAGGCCAAGTGCTGGAAACACCATATATTTT
TRBJ1-1,.,.,TRBV12-3/TRBV12-4,CASSPRVDTEAFF,TGTGCCAGCAGTCCCAGGGTGGACACTGAAGCTTTCTTT
TRBJ2-5,.,.,TRBV12-3/TRBV12-4,CASSFRGVQETQYF,TGTGCCAGCAGTTTCCGGGGAGTCCAAGAGACCCAGTACTTC
TRBJ2-1,few,TRBD2,TRBV19,CASSSEGLDYNEQFF,TGTGCCAGTAGTTCTGAGGGACTAGACTACAATGAGCAGTTCTTC
TRBJ2-1,few,TRBD2,TRBV28,CASSFVLAGKGNEQFF,TGTGCCAGCAGTTTTGTCCTAGCGGGAAAAGGCAATGAGCAGTTCTTC
TRBJ1-1,many,.,TRBV11-2,CASSLDSLRGTEAFF,TGTGCCAGCAGCTTAGATTCTCTTCGGGGCACTGAAGCTTTCTTT
TRBJ2-1,many,.,TRBV7-2,CASTHTASLYEQFF,TGTGCCAGCACCCACACGGCTAGCTTGTATGAGCAGTTCTTC
TRBJ2-3,.,.,TRBV5-1,CASSLPQGADTQYF,TGCGCCAGCAGCCTACCACAGGGCGCAGATACGCAGTATTTT
TRBJ2-2,few,TRBD1,TRBV3-1,CASSQGTGDTGELFF,TGTGCCAGCAGCCAAGGGACAGGGGACACCGGGGAGCTGTTTTTT
TRBJ2-1,.,TRBD2,TRBV11-2,CASSPPGLAGGGEQFF,TGTGCCAGCAGCCCACCCGGGCTAGCGGGAGGGGGTGAGCAGTTCTTC
TRBJ2-1,few,TRBD2,TRBV11-2,CASSPVAGTYNEQFF,TGTGCCAGCAGCCCGGTAGCGGGTACCTACAATGAGCAGTTCTTC
TRBJ1-2,.,TRBD1,TRBV10-3,CAINEGAGTGYTF,TGTGCCATCAATGAGGGGGCAGGGACAGGCTACACCTTC
TRBJ2-7,.,.,TRBV28,CASRPPRGPTYEQYF,TGTGCCAGCAGACCACCCCGGGGCCCGACCTACGAGCAGTACTTC
TRBJ1-4,.,.,TRBV27,CAIFRGSNEKLFF,TGTGCCATCTTCCGCGGAAGTAATGAAAAACTGTTTTTT
TRBJ2-6,.,TRBD1,TRBV5-1,CASSRQGPGANVLTF,TGCGCCAGCAGCCGACAGGGTCCCGGGGCCAACGTCCTGACTTTC
TRBJ2-1,.,.,TRBV6-4,CASSDSGGASYNEQFF,TGTGCCAGCAGTGACTCTGGTGGGGCCTCCTACAATGAGCAGTTCTTC